The clone carrying this TCR beta chain has ten or more counts. Time point meaning: blood at routine non-recurrence follow-up after resection. This entry is derived from a study of spatial heterogeneity in lung cancer. Trimming took 4 bases from V and 3 from J, leaving 10 bases between them. The CDR3 covers 14 residues. MiXCR, applied by TCRdb to the 5' RACE reads, yields one record per CDR3 protein. The table lists tens of thousands of distinct CDR3 sequences, 12% of them singletons. The sequence derives from a male donor with early-stage non-small cell lung cancer. Here the sequenced sample was PBMCs, taken at follow-up. V and J are TRBV12-3 or TRBV12-4 and TRBJ1-3; D perhaps matches TRBD1 (5 bases). CDR3 DNA: TGTGCCAGCAGTTCCTCCGGGGGTGGAAACACCATATATTTT. It codes for CASSSSGGGNTIYF.